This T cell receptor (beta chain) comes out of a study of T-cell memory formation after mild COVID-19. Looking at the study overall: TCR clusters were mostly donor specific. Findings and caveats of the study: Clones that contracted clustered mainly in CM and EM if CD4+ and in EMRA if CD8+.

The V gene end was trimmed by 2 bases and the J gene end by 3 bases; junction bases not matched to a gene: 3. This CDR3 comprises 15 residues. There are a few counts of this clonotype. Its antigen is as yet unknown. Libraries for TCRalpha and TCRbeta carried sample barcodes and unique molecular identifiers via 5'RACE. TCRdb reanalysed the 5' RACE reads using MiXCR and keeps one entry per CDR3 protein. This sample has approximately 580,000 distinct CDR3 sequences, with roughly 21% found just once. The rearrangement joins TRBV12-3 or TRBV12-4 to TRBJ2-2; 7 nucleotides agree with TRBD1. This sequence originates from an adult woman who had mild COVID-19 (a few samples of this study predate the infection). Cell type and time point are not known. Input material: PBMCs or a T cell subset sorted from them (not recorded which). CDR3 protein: CASSLLTGYTGELFF. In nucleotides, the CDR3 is TGTGCCAGCAGTTTACTGACAGGGTACACCGGGGAGCTGTTTTTT.